Shown below are 31 T cell receptor beta chains from a single sample sequenced in a study of blood T cell repertoires in COVID-19. Assay: immunoSEQ multiplex PCR; the TCRdb copy retains only in-frame clones and omits some. Of roughly 330,000 clones listed, roughly 86% were seen once; the top ten hold around 1.5%. Specimen: peripheral blood. The receptor set was obtained from a woman aged 45-59 years with acute or convalescent COVID-19.

DNA of the CDR3: TGTGCCACCAGTGATTTGTCCGGAGGCTCTGAAGCTTTCTTT. This encodes CATSDLSGGSEAFF. This chain uses TRBV24-1 with TRBJ1-1, with D uncertain. Trimming cost V 0 bases and J 6 bases, with 10 bases left between them. CDR1 is KGHDR, CDR2 SFDVKD, per germline. The CDR3 is 14 amino acids.

The chain has TRBV24-1 and TRBJ1-3, with a possible D match to TRBD1 (5 bases). Germline V gene lookup returns CDR1 KGHDR and CDR2 SFDVKD. This CDR3 comprises 15 residues. Deletions cut 2 bases from V and 2 bases from J, with 9 bases between. CDR3: CATSDSGGAGNTIYF. CDR3 DNA: TGTGCCACCAGTGATTCGGGGGGGGCTGGAAACACCATATATTTT.

The chain links TRBV21-1 to TRBJ2-7; the DNA was not used to check the table's D call, TRBD2. TRBV21-1 is described as a pseudogene. This CDR3 is built from 13 residues. The CDR3 is CASSSGGTYEQYF. The CDR3 DNA is TGTGCCAGCAGCAGCGGGGGTACCTACGAGCAGTACTTC.

This clone was detected a few times. The rearrangement joins TRBV28 to TRBJ2-7; TRBD1 aligns across 7 bases. Unmatched junction bases numbered 13, after V lost 5 bases and J lost 12 bases. Germline CDR1 reads MDHEN; CDR2 reads SYDVKM. This CDR3 region has 13 residues. The CDR3 coding sequence is TGTGCCAGCAGTGGACGGGACAGATCTACCGGGTACTTC. It translates to CASSGRDRSTGYF. Together with reference TRBV28 and TRBJ2-7, the CDR3 gives the full variable domain: DVKVTQSSRYLVKRTGEKVFLECVQDMDHENMFWYRQDPGLGLRLIYFSYDVKMKEKGDIPEGYSVSREKKERFSLILESASTNQTSMYLCASSGRDRSTGYFGPGTRLTVT.

The gene calls are TRBV7-2 and TRBJ2-5; tentative D call: TRBD1 (5 bases). Germline lookup yields CDR1 SGHTA and CDR2 FQGNSA. The CDR3 runs 13 residues. V was clipped by 1 base and J by 4 bases, with 7 bases between them. CDR3 sequence reads: CASSLERGETQYF. CDR3 nucleotides: TGTGCCAGCAGCTTAGAAAGGGGAGAGACCCAGTACTTC.

The chain joins TRBV7-9 to TRBJ2-1; TRBD2 aligns across 13 bases. The germline CDR1 and CDR2 sequences are SEHNR and FQNEAQ (reference sequence). There are 15 residues in the CDR3. Trimming cost V 8 bases and J 6 bases; bases outside gene matches: 7. This chain's CDR3 is CASGGLAGVLNEQFF. In DNA, the CDR3 is TGTGCCAGCGGTGGACTAGCGGGAGTTCTCAATGAGCAGTTCTTC.

Note on this clone: The sample holds other DNA sequences that translate to the same CDR3. This chain links TRBV28 with TRBJ1-4; 8 bases are a match to TRBD1. Losses at the gene ends were 2 bases for V and 5 bases for J; bases not matched to a gene: 1. The CDR3 is 14 residues long. Germline lookup yields CDR1 MDHEN and CDR2 SYDVKM. The CDR3 sequence is CASSLAGGNEKLFF. CDR3 sequence (DNA): TGTGCCAGCAGTTTAGCAGGGGGCAATGAAAAACTGTTTTTT.

V and J are TRBV7-3 and TRBJ1-1; maybe TRBD1 (6 bases). The V end lost 4 bases, the J end lost 4 bases, and 22 bases lay between the germline ends. This CDR3 has 17 amino acids. The germline gives CDR1 SGHTA, CDR2 FQGTGA. The CDR3 region has the DNA TGTGCCAGCAGCTCGATGACCACCCTGGCAGGGGCCACTGAAGCTTTCTTT. This codes for CASSSMTTLAGATEAFF.

V is TRBV19 and J is TRBJ1-1, with TRBD1 matching over 8 bases. The CDR3 is 14 amino acids. J was trimmed by 6 bases and V by 2 bases; bases with no gene match: 5. Germline-derived CDR1 and CDR2 are LNHDA and SQIVND (reference sequence). CDR3 residues: CASSIFDRGAEAFF. DNA for the CDR3: TGTGCCAGTAGTATATTTGACAGGGGAGCTGAAGCTTTCTTT.

The J gene is TRBJ2-1, the V gene TRBV15; the D gene is possibly TRBD1 (6 bases). Germline V gene data show CDR1 as LNHNV and CDR2 as YYDKDF (reference sequence). The CDR3 spans 16 residues. The V and J ends lost 4 bases and 2 bases respectively, with 15 bases between them. The CDR3 sequence: CATSTTGIGTYNEQFF. For the CDR3, the DNA is TGTGCCACCAGCACAACAGGGATCGGGACCTACAATGAGCAGTTCTTC.

This chain connects TRBV2 to TRBJ2-5; 10 bases are a match to TRBD1. The germline CDR1 and CDR2 sequences are SNHLY and FYNNEI. V shed 6 bases, J shed 5 bases, and the junction held 9 bases outside the gene matches. The CDR3 is made up of 15 amino acids. Written as DNA, the CDR3 is TGTGCCAGCAGGGCTGACAGGGGGCTCGATGAGACCCAGTACTTC. This sequence encodes CASRADRGLDETQYF.

In this sample, this clone turned up once. The chain joins TRBV28 to TRBJ1-3, with a weak D call TRBD1 (6 bases). This CDR3 is 17 amino acids long. The V gene's germline CDR1 is MDHEN and CDR2 SYDVKM. V was cut by 6 bases and J by 0 bases, with 18 bases left in between. The CDR3 DNA is TGTGCCAGCAGGGGCAGACAGGCCGCGGACTCTGGAAACACCATATATTTT. Translation: CASRGRQAADSGNTIYF.

This clone appeared a few times. The chain recombines TRBV11-2 with TRBJ1-4; a possible D gene is TRBD1 (6 bases). CDR3 length: 15 amino acids. Germline V gives CDR1 SGHAT, CDR2 FQNNGV. Trimming removed 1 base from V and 6 bases from J, with 12 bases in between. CDR3 nucleotides: TGTGCCAGCAGCTTAGGTACAGGGTTTGATGAAAAACTGTTTTTT. Protein sequence: CASSLGTGFDEKLFF.

The chain employs TRBV10-3 and TRBJ1-1, with 7 bases that match TRBD1. CDR1 and CDR2 from the germline V gene are ENHRY and SYGVKD. V gave up 7 bases and J gave up 2 bases; unmatched junction bases: 13. The CDR3 is made up of 16 amino acids. This CDR3 reads CAINGVAGGHNTEAFF. CDR3 nucleotide sequence: TGTGCCATCAATGGGGTGGCAGGGGGGCATAACACTGAAGCTTTCTTT.

This clone was seen only once. V gene TRBV5-4 combines with J gene TRBJ2-2; tentatively, D is TRBD2 (5 bases). Between the trimmed V and J ends, which lost 4 bases and 1 base, there was a span of 11 bases. CDR1 and CDR2 from the germline V gene are SGHNT and YYREEE (reference sequence). The CDR3 has 15 amino acids. The CDR3 bases are TGTGCCAGCAGCGGAGGACTTGGGAACACCGGGGAGCTGTTTTTT. This sequence encodes CASSGGLGNTGELFF.

This clone was found a few times. The chain carries TRBV2 and TRBJ1-3; no clear D gene. Germline V gives CDR1 SNHLY, CDR2 FYNNEI. V dropped 6 bases and J dropped 4 bases, with 4 bases sitting between them. The CDR3 covers 11 residues. The CDR3 reads CASSYGNTIYF. In DNA form, the CDR3 reads TGTGCCAGCAGCTACGGAAACACCATATATTTT.

The V gene is TRBV20-1, the J gene TRBJ2-1; possible D gene TRBD1, 6 bases. The V gene lost 7 bases and the J gene lost 5 bases, with 9 bases spanning the gap. Germline assignment: CDR1 DFQATT and CDR2 SNEGSKA (reference sequence). The CDR3 is 11 amino acids. The CDR3 sequence is CSGYRDNEQFF. CDR3 nucleotides: TGCAGTGGGTACAGGGACAATGAGCAGTTCTTC.

This clone was picked up one time. The chain has TRBV27 and TRBJ2-3, with a possible D match to TRBD1 (6 bases). This CDR3 contains 13 residues. The V end was cut by 5 bases, the J end by 4 bases, with 10 bases between. Germline V gene data show CDR1 as MNHEY and CDR2 as SMNVEV (reference sequence). CDR3 DNA: TGTGCCAGCAGTCCAACAGGGCCAGATACGCAGTATTTT. This codes for CASSPTGPDTQYF.

The chain has TRBV18 and TRBJ1-5, with D uncertain. This CDR3 is 13 amino acids long. Germline V gives CDR1 KGHSH, CDR2 LQKENI. The ends were cut back, 6 bases at V and 3 bases at J, with 9 bases in the middle. In DNA form, the CDR3 reads TGTGCCAGCTCCCCGGGGAACAATCAGCCCCAGCATTTT. This translates into CASSPGNNQPQHF.

This clone was recorded once. The CDR3 reads CAWSVGGPPHEQFF. The CDR3 DNA is TGTGCCTGGAGCGTGGGAGGACCCCCCCATGAGCAGTTCTTC. V is TRBV30 and J is TRBJ2-1; weak D call: TRBD2 (6 bases). There are 14 residues in the CDR3. The V end was cut by 3 bases, the J end by 8 bases, with 17 bases between. CDR1 GTSNPN and CDR2 SVGIG come from the germline V gene (reference sequence).

This chain connects TRBV20-1 to TRBJ1-1; D not resolved. The ends were cut back, 3 bases at V and 0 bases at J, with 5 bases in the middle. The germline gives CDR1 DFQATT, CDR2 SNEGSKA (reference sequence). The CDR3 sequence is 12 residues long. In nucleotides, the CDR3 is TGCAGTGCTAGTCCCATGAACACTGAAGCTTTCTTT. Translating gives CSASPMNTEAFF.

V usage is TRBV30 and J usage is TRBJ1-2; TRBD1 might be the D (5 bases). Germline V gene sequence: CDR1 GTSNPN, CDR2 SVGIG (reference sequence). There are 12 residues in the CDR3. V lost 0 bases and J lost 6, with 8 bases in between. The CDR3 DNA is TGTGCCTGGAGTGTGACAGTGGATGGCTACACCTTC. It is translated as CAWSVTVDGYTF.

This clone came up once. V is TRBV5-1 and J is TRBJ2-3; weak D call: TRBD2 (6 bases). V dropped 4 bases and J dropped 3 bases, with 15 bases sitting between them. Germline V gene sequence: CDR1 SGHRS, CDR2 YFSETQ. The CDR3 length is 15 residues. The CDR3 sequence: CASSRTGGVTDTQYF. DNA of the CDR3: TGCGCCAGCAGCCGCACAGGCGGGGTTACAGATACGCAGTATTTT.

This clone has only one observation. Here the CDR3 reads CASTSSSGANVLTF. The CDR3 DNA follows: TGCGCCAGCACGTCTAGCTCTGGGGCCAACGTCCTGACTTTC. V usage is TRBV5-1 and J usage is TRBJ2-6; no reliable D call. Trimming shortened V by 6 bases and J by 0 bases, and 7 bases separated the two germline ends. Germline CDR1 and CDR2: SGHRS and YFSETQ. The CDR3 runs 14 residues.

The V gene is TRBV19, the J gene TRBJ2-2; the match to TRBD2 covers 14 bases. Germline assignment: CDR1 LNHDA and CDR2 SQIVND (reference sequence). The CDR3 has 14 amino acids. The V gene end was trimmed by 9 bases and the J gene end by 7 bases; junction bases not matched to a gene: 4. CDR3 sequence reads: CASRGLAGVGELFF. The DNA for the CDR3 is TGTGCCAGCCGGGGACTAGCGGGAGTCGGGGAGCTGTTTTTT.

The chain combines TRBV5-4 with TRBJ2-7; weak D call: TRBD2 (5 bases). The CDR3 totals 16 residues. V lost 3 bases and J 9 bases, leaving 25 bases between the germline ends. Germline V lookup: CDR1 SGHNT, CDR2 YYREEE (reference sequence). As DNA, the CDR3 is TGTGCCAGCAGCTCCATGACTGGCGGGTGGTCTAGAAGGCAGTACTTC. Translation gives CASSSMTGGWSRRQYF.

The CDR3 sequence is CASSEVREQYF. The DNA for the CDR3 is TGTGCCAGCAGTGAAGTGAGGGAGCAGTACTTC. This chain uses TRBV6-1 with TRBJ2-7; D not certain. The V gene lost 1 base and the J gene lost 7 bases, with 5 bases spanning the gap. The CDR3 totals 11 residues. Germline lookup yields CDR1 MNHNS and CDR2 SASEGT.

The CDR3 DNA follows: TGTGCCAGTAGCAAATCTTTATCCCCAGGTAATGAGCAGTTCTTC. It codes for CASSKSLSPGNEQFF. The chain joins TRBV19 to TRBJ2-1; no clear D. Per germline, CDR1 LNHDA and CDR2 SQIVND (reference sequence). This CDR3 is 15 amino acids long. V was trimmed by 6 bases and J by 7 bases, leaving 19 bases between them.

This chain connects TRBV18 to TRBJ2-7; a possible D gene is TRBD1 (6 bases). The CDR3 is made up of 14 amino acids. With 2 bases removed from V and 5 bases from J, the gap between germline ends came to 13 bases. CDR1 is KGHSH, CDR2 LQKENI, per germline. This CDR3 is CASSPTQGTHEQYF. For the CDR3, the DNA is TGTGCCAGCTCACCAACACAGGGAACCCACGAGCAGTACTTC.

The chain is built from TRBV18 and TRBJ1-2; 9 positions match TRBD1. Germline V lookup: CDR1 KGHSH, CDR2 LQKENI. V was clipped by 3 bases and J by 8 bases; unmatched bases: 7. This CDR3 has 14 amino acids. The CDR3 nucleotides read TGTGCCAGCTCACCCGCGAACAGGGGGCAGGGCTACACCTTC. It translates to CASSPANRGQGYTF.

This chain links TRBV24-1 with TRBJ2-1; 14 positions match TRBD2. The germline CDR1 and CDR2 sequences are KGHDR and SFDVKD. V lost 7 bases and J lost 6; bases outside the gene matches: 4. CDR3 length: 15 residues. The CDR3 DNA reads TGTGCCACCAGCGGGACTAGCGGGAGTGGCAATGAGCAGTTCTTC. As protein: CATSGTSGSGNEQFF.